The 18 T cell receptor beta chains below come from one sample, sequenced in a study of cytomegalovirus exposure and HLA in healthy donors. 13 Jbeta primers and 60 Vbeta primers were used for the PCR. TCRdb's copy holds only in-frame clones and misses some; the assay was immunoSEQ multiplex PCR. This table holds 200,000 or so clones. Sample: PBMCs. These receptors all come from a boy under 18 in good health and CMV-seronegative.

The genes are TRBV25-1 and TRBJ2-7; TRBD1 matches 8 bases. V dropped 3 bases and J dropped 5; count of bases not matched to a gene: 3. From germline, CDR1 is MGHDK and CDR2 SYGVNS. CDR3 length: 13 residues. CDR3 amino acids: CASSDQGANEQYF. The CDR3 nucleotides read TGTGCCAGCAGTGACCAGGGGGCAAACGAGCAGTACTTC.

This chain connects TRBV2 to TRBJ2-2, with a possible D match to TRBD1 (5 bases). The V gene's germline CDR1 is SNHLY and CDR2 FYNNEI. V was clipped by 4 bases and J by 0 bases, with 9 bases between them. This CDR3 spans 15 amino acids. CDR3 sequence reads: CASSAPGSNTGELFF. For the CDR3, the DNA is TGTGCCAGCAGTGCCCCAGGGTCGAACACCGGGGAGCTGTTTTTT.

The chain has TRBV27 and TRBJ1-1; 8 nucleotides line up with TRBD1. V shed 5 bases, J shed 6 bases, and the junction held 17 bases outside the gene matches. CDR3 length: 17 amino acids. Germline CDR1 is MNHEY and CDR2 is SMNVEV (reference sequence). This CDR3 is CASSPTGAWGTHAEAFF. CDR3 nucleotide sequence: TGTGCCAGCAGTCCGACAGGGGCCTGGGGCACACACGCTGAAGCTTTCTTT.

The genes are TRBV6-1 and TRBJ2-3; D may be TRBD1 (5 bases). Germline-derived CDR1 and CDR2 are MNHNS and SASEGT. V was trimmed by 3 bases and J by 0 bases, leaving 13 bases between them. This CDR3 has 16 amino acids. This CDR3 is CASSDRAEFSTDTQYF. The CDR3 DNA follows: TGTGCCAGCAGTGACAGGGCGGAGTTCAGCACAGATACGCAGTATTTT.

The chain couples TRBV30 to TRBJ2-1; D gene uncertain. The CDR3 has 16 residues. Germline CDR1 and CDR2: GTSNPN and SVGIG (reference sequence). Between the trimmed V and J ends, which lost 6 bases and 0 bases, there was a span of 18 bases. This CDR3 is CACSHALVSSYNEQFF. CDR3 DNA: TGTGCCTGTTCCCACGCCCTAGTGAGCTCCTACAATGAGCAGTTCTTC.

The genes are TRBV5-4 and TRBJ1-2; D gene ambiguous. The V gene lost 2 bases and the J gene lost 2 bases, with 7 bases spanning the gap. The CDR3 length is 13 residues. Germline assignment: CDR1 SGHNT and CDR2 YYREEE (reference sequence). DNA for the CDR3: TGTGCCAGCAGCTTTGAGGCCAACTATGGCTACACCTTC. Translating it yields CASSFEANYGYTF.

The chain links TRBV7-9 to TRBJ2-2; 9 bases fit TRBD1. The CDR3 is 14 residues long. Germline V lookup: CDR1 SEHNR, CDR2 FQNEAQ (reference sequence). V was pared by 6 bases and J by 7 bases, with 6 bases of the junction left unmatched. CDR3 in DNA: TGTGCCAGCAGACCCCGACAGGGGGGCGGGGAGCTGTTTTTT. Encoded protein: CASRPRQGGGELFF. Full variable domain (remainder filled in from reference TRBV7-9 and TRBJ2-2): DTGVSQNPRHKITKRGQNVTFRCDPISEHNRLYWYRQTLGQGPEFLTYFQNEAQLEKSRLLSDRFSAERPKGSFSTLEIQRTEQGDSAMYLCASRPRQGGGELFFGEGSRLTVL.

The V and J genes are TRBV5-1 and TRBJ2-1, with D tentatively TRBD1 (6 bases). CDR1 is SGHRS and CDR2 is YFSETQ in the germline V gene. V lost 0 bases and J lost 8, with 9 bases in between. This CDR3 comprises 13 residues. The CDR3 DNA reads TGCGCCAGCAGCTTGGACGAGGGGGATGAGCAGTTCTTC. Its translation: CASSLDEGDEQFF. Looking up the rest from reference TRBV5-1 and TRBJ2-1 gives the full variable domain: KAGVTQTPRYLIKTRGQQVTLSCSPISGHRSVSWYQQTPGQGLQFLFEYFSETQRNKGNFPGRFSGRQFSNSRSEMNVSTLELGDSALYLCASSLDEGDEQFFGPGTRLTVL.

The V and J genes are TRBV6-1 and TRBJ1-2; D not resolved. Germline V CDR1 and CDR2: MNHNS, SASEGT. This CDR3 is built from 12 residues. V was cut by 6 bases and J by 4 bases, with 9 bases left in between. CDR3 in amino acids: CASRQVGYGYTF. CDR3 sequence (DNA): TGTGCCAGCAGGCAGGTCGGCTATGGCTACACCTTC.

J is TRBJ1-1 and V is TRBV9; D might be TRBD1 (6 bases). This CDR3 spans 14 amino acids. Trimming took 2 bases from V and 7 from J, leaving 15 bases between them. From germline, CDR1 is SGDLS and CDR2 YYNGEE. The CDR3 here is CASSVSGGQSEAFF. The DNA of the CDR3 is TGTGCCAGCAGCGTGAGCGGGGGCCAAAGTGAAGCTTTCTTT.

The chain uses TRBV27 and TRBJ2-7; D unclear. The CDR3 length is 14 residues. CDR1 and CDR2 (germline): MNHEY, SMNVEV (reference sequence). The germline V and J ends were trimmed by 6 bases and 3 bases, with 15 bases remaining between them. CDR3 amino acids: CASSDTHAGYEQYF. The CDR3 DNA follows: TGTGCCAGCAGCGACACGCACGCTGGCTACGAGCAGTACTTC.

V is TRBV19 and J is TRBJ1-1; the D gene is possibly TRBD1 (6 bases). V lost 8 bases and J lost 1, with 17 bases in between. CDR3 length: 15 amino acids. The V gene's germline CDR1 is LNHDA and CDR2 SQIVND (reference sequence). The CDR3, as DNA: TGTGCCAGTTCTCCGGGACAAAGCTCGAACACTGAAGCTTTCTTT. Translation: CASSPGQSSNTEAFF.

This rearrangement joins TRBV7-6 to TRBJ1-3; D remains unclear. The CDR3 has 15 residues. The ends were cut back, 4 bases at V and 0 bases at J, with 10 bases in the middle. CDR1 and CDR2 from the germline V gene are SGHVS and FNYEAQ. CDR3 residues: CASSSSSSSGNTIYF. The CDR3 nucleotides are TGTGCCAGCAGCTCCTCAAGTAGCTCTGGAAACACCATATATTTT.

The J gene is TRBJ2-5, the V gene TRBV6-5; TRBD2 aligns across 7 bases. Judging by the DNA end, TRBJ2-7 fits better; the J call may be wrong. Germline assignment: CDR1 MNHEY and CDR2 SVGAGI. The CDR3 spans 16 residues. CDR3 nucleotides: TGTGCCAGCAGTTACTCGTCTGGGCGGGGGTCCTACGAGCAGTACTTC. Residues: CASSYSSGRGSYEQYF.

This chain joins TRBV5-1 and TRBJ2-3; TRBD1 agrees at 7 bases. The CDR3 contains 14 residues. Losses at the gene ends were 4 bases for V and 2 bases for J; bases not matched to a gene: 4. The germline CDR1 and CDR2 sequences are SGHRS and YFSETQ. CDR3 region: CASSTGQSTDTQYF. In DNA form, the CDR3 reads TGCGCCAGCAGCACGGGACAGTCCACAGATACGCAGTATTTT.

V gene TRBV13 combines with J gene TRBJ2-5; D might be TRBD1 (6 bases). Germline V gene sequence: CDR1 PRHDT, CDR2 FYEKMQ (reference sequence). With 5 bases removed from V and 3 bases from J, the gap between germline ends came to 16 bases. This CDR3 has 15 residues. CDR3 sequence: CASSLEGVGEETQYF. The DNA of the CDR3 is TGTGCCAGCAGCCTAGAGGGGGTCGGGGAAGAGACCCAGTACTTC.

The chain recombines TRBV2 with TRBJ2-2; 14 positions agree with TRBD2. The CDR3 runs to 17 residues. Germline assignment: CDR1 SNHLY and CDR2 FYNNEI. Trimming at V came to 4 bases and at J to 8 bases, leaving 9 bases not matched to a gene. Written as DNA, the CDR3 is TGTGCCAGCAGTGGACTAGCGGGGGGGCCCAAGATTGGGGAGCTGTTTTTT. This codes for CASSGLAGGPKIGELFF.

This sequence joins TRBV6-1 and TRBJ1-1, with D possibly TRBD1 on 5 matching bases. The ends were cut back, 4 bases at V and 0 bases at J, with 6 bases in the middle. This CDR3 region has 13 residues. Germline loops: CDR1 MNHNS, CDR2 SASEGT. The CDR3 region is CASSAGMNTEAFF. CDR3 sequence (DNA): TGTGCCAGCAGTGCAGGGATGAACACTGAAGCTTTCTTT.